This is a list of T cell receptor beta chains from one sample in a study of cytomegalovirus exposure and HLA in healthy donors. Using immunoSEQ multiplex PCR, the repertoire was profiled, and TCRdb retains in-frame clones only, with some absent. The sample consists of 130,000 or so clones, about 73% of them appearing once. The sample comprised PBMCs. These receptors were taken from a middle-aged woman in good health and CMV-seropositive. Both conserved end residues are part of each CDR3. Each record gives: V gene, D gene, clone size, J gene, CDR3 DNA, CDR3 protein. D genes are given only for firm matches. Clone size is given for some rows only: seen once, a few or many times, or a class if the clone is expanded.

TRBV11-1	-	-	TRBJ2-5	TGTGCCAGCAGCTTCGGTTTGGGCCCCCAAGAGACCCAGTACTTC	CASSFGLGPQETQYF
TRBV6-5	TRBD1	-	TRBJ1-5	TGTGCCAGCAGTTACTCACAGGGGGTAGGTCAGCCCCAGCATTTT	CASSYSQGVGQPQHF
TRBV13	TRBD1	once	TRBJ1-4	TGTGCCAGCAGCCCTGGACAGGTTAGAGGTGAAAAACTGTTTTTT	CASSPGQVRGEKLFF
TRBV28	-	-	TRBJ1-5	TGTGCCAGCCATCAAAGCAATCAGCCCCAGCATTTT	CASHQSNQPQHF
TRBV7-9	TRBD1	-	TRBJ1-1	TGTGCCAGCAGCACGACAGGGCCTGAAGCTTTCTTT	CASSTTGPEAFF
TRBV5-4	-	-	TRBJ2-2	TGTGCCAGCAGGCCTGGCGGAAACACCGGGGAGCTGTTTTTT	CASRPGGNTGELFF
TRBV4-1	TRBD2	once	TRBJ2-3	TGCGCCAGCAGCCAAGGTTCTCAGTTCCGCGGGGGTTCAGATACGCAGTATTTT	CASSQGSQFRGGSDTQYF
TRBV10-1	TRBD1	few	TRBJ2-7	TGCGCCAGCAGTGAGCCGACCGGGACAGGGGGCCCTTGCTGGTCCTACGAGCAGTACTTC	CASSEPTGTGGPCWSYEQYF
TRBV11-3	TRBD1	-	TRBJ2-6	TGTGCCAGCAGCTTAGGGCCGGACAGGGCTGGGGCCAACGTCCTGACTTTC	CASSLGPDRAGANVLTF
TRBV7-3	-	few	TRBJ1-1	TGTGCCAGCAGCTCCGATACGGGGGGGAACACTGAAGCTTTCTTT	CASSSDTGGNTEAFF
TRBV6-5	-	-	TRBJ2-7	TGTGCCAGCAGCTACGTCCAAGCGTCGGACGAGCAGTACTTC	CASSYVQASDEQYF
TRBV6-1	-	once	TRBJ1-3	TGTGCCAGCACCGACTACGGAGGGTCCGGAAACACCATATATTTT	CASTDYGGSGNTIYF
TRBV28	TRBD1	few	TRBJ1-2	TGTGCCAGCACTACCAGGGGGCTAGGGTGTGGCTACACCTTC	CASTTRGLGCGYTF
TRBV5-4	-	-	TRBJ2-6	TGTGCCAGCAGCTTTACTGGGGCCAACGTCCTGACTTTC	CASSFTGANVLTF
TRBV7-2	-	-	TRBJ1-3	TGTGCCAGCAGCTTAGTCGCAGGAGGGGGAAACACCATATATTTT	CASSLVAGGGNTIYF
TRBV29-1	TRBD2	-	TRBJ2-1	TGCAGCGTTGAAGAAGGTCTAGCGGGAAACTACAATGAGCAGTTCTTC	CSVEEGLAGNYNEQFF
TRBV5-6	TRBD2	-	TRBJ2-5	TGTGCCAGCAGCTCCGGGCGGGGGGGTTCGGGGTACCAAGAGACCCAGTACTTC	CASSSGRGGSGYQETQYF
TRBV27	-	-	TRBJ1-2	TGTGCCAGCAGTTTAGCGGGGGAGTATGGCTACACCTTC	CASSLAGEYGYTF
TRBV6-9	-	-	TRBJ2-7	TGTGCCAGCAGTTATCTCTGGCAGGTCTCCTACGAGCAGTACTTC	CASSYLWQVSYEQYF
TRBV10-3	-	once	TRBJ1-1	TGTGCCATCAGTGAGCCCCAGAACACTGAAGCTTTCTTT	CAISEPQNTEAFF
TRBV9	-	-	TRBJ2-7	TGTGCCAGCAGCGCGAGCTTGAGCTCCTACGAGCAGTACTTC	CASSASLSSYEQYF
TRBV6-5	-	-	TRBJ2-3	TGTGCCAGCAGTCAGGGAGGGGGACGAACAGATACGCAGTATTTT	CASSQGGGRTDTQYF
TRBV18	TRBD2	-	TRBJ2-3	TGTGCCAGCTCACCATGGGCTAGCGGAACCTCTAGCACAGATACGCAGTATTTT	CASSPWASGTSSTDTQYF
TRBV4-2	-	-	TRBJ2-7	TGTGCCAGCAGCCAAGATCTGGGCGTGGGACACTACGAGCAGTACTTC	CASSQDLGVGHYEQYF
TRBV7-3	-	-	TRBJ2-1	TGTGCCAGCAGCTTAACGTTCGGGGCCCCCCAGGGGTATGAGCAGTTCTTC	CASSLTFGAPQGYEQFF
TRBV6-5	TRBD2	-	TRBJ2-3	TGTGCCAGCAGTTACGTGCGGGGGGGGACAGATACGCAGTATTTT	CASSYVRGGTDTQYF
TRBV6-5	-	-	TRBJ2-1	TGTGCCAGCACCAAGACAGGAAACAATGAGCAGTTCTTC	CASTKTGNNEQFF
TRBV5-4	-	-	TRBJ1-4	TGTGCCAGCAAGGGGATCGGTGAAAAACTGTTTTTT	CASKGIGEKLFF
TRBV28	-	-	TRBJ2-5	TGTGCCAGCAGTTTATGGCAGGGGCAAGAGACCCAGTACTTC	CASSLWQGQETQYF
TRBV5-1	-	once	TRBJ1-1	TGCGCCAGCAGCCGACAGGAGAACACTGAAGCTTTCTTT	CASSRQENTEAFF
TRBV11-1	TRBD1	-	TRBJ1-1	TGTGCCAGCAGCCAACCCGGACAGGGTTACACTGAAGCTTTCTTT	CASSQPGQGYTEAFF
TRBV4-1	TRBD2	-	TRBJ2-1	TGCGCCAGCAGCCAATTGTCAAGCGGGGGGGGATCCTACAATGAGCAGTTCTTC	CASSQLSSGGGSYNEQFF
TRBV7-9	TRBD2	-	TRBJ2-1	TGTGCCAGCAGCTTATGGGGGACTAGCGGGACTCGGGCAAGTGAGCAGTTCTTC	CASSLWGTSGTRASEQFF
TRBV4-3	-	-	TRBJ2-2	TGCGCCAGCAGCCAAGGGCCGAACTGGGCCGGGGGGCTGTTTTTT	CASSQGPNWAGGLFF
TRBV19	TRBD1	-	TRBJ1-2	TGTGCCAGTAGTATTCCCGGGACAGCGTCCTATGGCTACACCTTC	CASSIPGTASYGYTF
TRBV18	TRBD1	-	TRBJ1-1	TGTGCCAGCTCACACAAAGACAGGGGGCCAATTACTGAAGCTTTCTTT	CASSHKDRGPITEAFF
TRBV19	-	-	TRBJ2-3	TGTGCCAGTAGTAATCCGGGGGGCACAGATACGCAGTATTTT	CASSNPGGTDTQYF
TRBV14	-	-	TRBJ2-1	TGTGCCAGCAGCCGGATTACAGGGCCGGGGTCCTACAATGAGCAGTTCTTC	CASSRITGPGSYNEQFF
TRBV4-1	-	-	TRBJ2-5	TGCGCCAGCAGCCAAGTACGGACACAGGCGGAGACCCAGTACTTC	CASSQVRTQAETQYF
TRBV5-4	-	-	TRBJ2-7	TGTGCCAGCAGTTCGGACAGCTACGAGCAGTACTTC	CASSSDSYEQYF
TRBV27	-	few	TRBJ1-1	TGTGCCAGCAGTTTCTCAGGGGTTAGCACTGAAGCTTTCTTT	CASSFSGVSTEAFF